This is a list of T cell receptor beta chains from one sample in a study of T cells after yellow fever vaccination. TCRdb independently ran MiXCR on the 5' RACE reads; one entry per CDR3 protein. The sample includes 100,000 to 150,000 distinct CDR3 sequences, approximately 8.4% of them seen just once. The input for sequencing was CD8+ T cells sorted from PBMCs, taken on the day of the yellow fever booster vaccination. Receptor source: a man aged 18 to 29 who received the YFV17D yellow fever vaccine. CDR3s include the opening cysteine and the closing phenylalanine or tryptophan. D genes are given only for firm matches. Some rows have no size entry. The others give once, few or many, or a class for an expanded clone.

j_call: TRBJ1-6; v_call: TRBV7-2; d_call: .; cdr3_length: 14; clone_size: few; cdr3_nt: TGTGCCAGCACCCCGCTGCAGGGTCTTTCACCCCTCCACTTT; cdr3_aa: CASTPLQGLSPLHF
j_call: TRBJ1-2; v_call: TRBV19; d_call: .; cdr3_length: 17; clone_size: .; cdr3_nt: TGTGCCAGCAGTATCCTGGCAGTAGGTTTTGGTGACTATGGCTACACCTTC; cdr3_aa: CASSILAVGFGDYGYTF
j_call: TRBJ2-7; v_call: TRBV7-9; d_call: .; cdr3_length: 15; clone_size: many; cdr3_nt: TGTGCCAGCAGCCGGCAACCGGCGGTCGCCTACGAGCAGTACTTC; cdr3_aa: CASSRQPAVAYEQYF
j_call: TRBJ2-5; v_call: TRBV6-5; d_call: TRBD1; cdr3_length: 13; clone_size: .; cdr3_nt: TGTGCCACCCTCTCCGACAGGGAAGAGACCCAGTACTTC; cdr3_aa: CATLSDREETQYF
j_call: TRBJ2-3; v_call: TRBV4-3; d_call: .; cdr3_length: 15; clone_size: .; cdr3_nt: TGCGCCAGCAGCCAAGGGAGCCGGGTGACAGATACGCAGTATTTT; cdr3_aa: CASSQGSRVTDTQYF
j_call: TRBJ1-1; v_call: TRBV5-1; d_call: TRBD1; cdr3_length: 18; clone_size: .; cdr3_nt: TGCGCCAGCAGCTGGTCTATATACAGGGACAGCATGAACACTGAAGCTTTCTTT; cdr3_aa: CASSWSIYRDSMNTEAFF
j_call: TRBJ2-5; v_call: TRBV4-1; d_call: .; cdr3_length: 16; clone_size: many; cdr3_nt: TGCGCCAGCAGCCAGGGCCTAACAGGGCGCCGGGAGACCCAGTACTTC; cdr3_aa: CASSQGLTGRRETQYF
j_call: TRBJ2-3; v_call: TRBV6-5; d_call: .; cdr3_length: 17; clone_size: few; cdr3_nt: TGTGCCAGCAGTTACTCTCAGCGGAGGTTCCACACAGATACGCAGTATTTT; cdr3_aa: CASSYSQRRFHTDTQYF
j_call: TRBJ2-1; v_call: TRBV5-8; d_call: .; cdr3_length: 15; clone_size: .; cdr3_nt: TGTGCCAGCAGCTTGGGGACTAATCCCTACAATGAGCAGTTCTTC; cdr3_aa: CASSLGTNPYNEQFF
j_call: TRBJ1-1; v_call: TRBV4-3; d_call: .; cdr3_length: 15; clone_size: .; cdr3_nt: TGCGCCAGCAGCCAATATGGGTTAGAGAACACTGAAGCTTTCTTT; cdr3_aa: CASSQYGLENTEAFF
j_call: TRBJ2-7; v_call: TRBV20-1; d_call: .; cdr3_length: 14; clone_size: few; cdr3_nt: TGCAGTGCTAGAGAGACAGGAGGGGGGTACGAGCAGTACTTC; cdr3_aa: CSARETGGGYEQYF
j_call: TRBJ1-2; v_call: TRBV5-6; d_call: .; cdr3_length: 15; clone_size: .; cdr3_nt: TGTGCCAGCAGCTTGGCCCCAGGGGATAACTATGGCTACACCTTC; cdr3_aa: CASSLAPGDNYGYTF
j_call: TRBJ2-3; v_call: TRBV4-3; d_call: TRBD2; cdr3_length: 15; clone_size: few; cdr3_nt: TGCGCCAGCAGCCAGTACGGGGGGGCAACAGATACGCAGTATTTT; cdr3_aa: CASSQYGGATDTQYF
j_call: TRBJ1-6; v_call: TRBV6-5; d_call: .; cdr3_length: 16; clone_size: .; cdr3_nt: TGTGCCAGCAGTTTCTTAGGGAGCTCCTATAATTCACCCCTCCACTTT; cdr3_aa: CASSFLGSSYNSPLHF
j_call: TRBJ1-1; v_call: TRBV4-3; d_call: .; cdr3_length: 13; clone_size: .; cdr3_nt: TGCGCCAGCAGCCAGGTGGGGGGGCTAAATGCTTTCTTT; cdr3_aa: CASSQVGGLNAFF
j_call: TRBJ2-1; v_call: TRBV29-1; d_call: .; cdr3_length: 19; clone_size: .; cdr3_nt: TGCAGCGTTGATAATCCGGGACCTCCGGGACCTCGGGGGAGGAATGAGCAGTTCTTC; cdr3_aa: CSVDNPGPPGPRGRNEQFF
j_call: TRBJ2-1; v_call: TRBV5-1; d_call: .; cdr3_length: 14; clone_size: .; cdr3_nt: TGCGCCAGCAGCTTGTTGGGGCTCGGCAATGAGCAGTTCTTC; cdr3_aa: CASSLLGLGNEQFF
j_call: TRBJ2-5; v_call: TRBV6-2/TRBV6-3; d_call: TRBD1; cdr3_length: 15; clone_size: few; cdr3_nt: TGTGCCAGCAGGGGGGGACAGGGGTTGCAAGAGACCCAGTACTTC; cdr3_aa: CASRGGQGLQETQYF
j_call: TRBJ2-7; v_call: TRBV6-5; d_call: .; cdr3_length: 16; clone_size: .; cdr3_nt: TGTGCCAGCAGTTACTCTATAGGGGAGAGCTCCTACGAGCAGTACTTC; cdr3_aa: CASSYSIGESSYEQYF
j_call: TRBJ1-2; v_call: TRBV29-1; d_call: TRBD1; cdr3_length: 13; clone_size: few; cdr3_nt: TGCAGCGCTCGCACAGGGGGCACGATCGGCTACACCTTC; cdr3_aa: CSARTGGTIGYTF
j_call: TRBJ2-2; v_call: TRBV5-5; d_call: TRBD1; cdr3_length: 15; clone_size: .; cdr3_nt: TGTGCCAGCACAACTTACGACAGGGGCACCGGGGAGCTGTTTTTT; cdr3_aa: CASTTYDRGTGELFF
j_call: TRBJ2-7; v_call: TRBV12-3/TRBV12-4; d_call: .; cdr3_length: 12; clone_size: .; cdr3_nt: TGTGCCAGCAGGGATACAGGGTCCGAGCAGTACTTC; cdr3_aa: CASRDTGSEQYF
j_call: TRBJ2-7; v_call: TRBV15; d_call: .; cdr3_length: 15; clone_size: .; cdr3_nt: TGTGCCACCAGCAGCTCTGGTCTAGCCCCCTACGAGCAGTACTTC; cdr3_aa: CATSSSGLAPYEQYF
j_call: TRBJ2-7; v_call: TRBV5-1; d_call: .; cdr3_length: 14; clone_size: few; cdr3_nt: TGCGCCAGCAGCATAGACCCAACCAGTTACGAGCAGTACTTC; cdr3_aa: CASSIDPTSYEQYF
j_call: TRBJ1-2; v_call: TRBV5-5; d_call: TRBD1; cdr3_length: 15; clone_size: many; cdr3_nt: TGTGCCAGCAGCTTGGAGGAGGGGGCCCCCCATGGCTACACCTTC; cdr3_aa: CASSLEEGAPHGYTF
j_call: TRBJ2-5; v_call: TRBV29-1; d_call: .; cdr3_length: 14; clone_size: .; cdr3_nt: TGCAGCGTTGAAGGACGGGGCGTGGGGGAGACCCAGTACTTC; cdr3_aa: CSVEGRGVGETQYF
j_call: TRBJ2-5; v_call: TRBV12-3/TRBV12-4; d_call: .; cdr3_length: 15; clone_size: few; cdr3_nt: TGTGCCAGTTCCGGCGGGCAGGGCCTTCAAGAGACCCAGTACTTC; cdr3_aa: CASSGGQGLQETQYF
j_call: TRBJ1-1; v_call: TRBV7-9; d_call: .; cdr3_length: 15; clone_size: few; cdr3_nt: TGTGCCAGCAGCTCCCCCCTGGGGCGGGACACTGAAGCTTTCTTT; cdr3_aa: CASSSPLGRDTEAFF
j_call: TRBJ2-5; v_call: TRBV7-3; d_call: .; cdr3_length: 16; clone_size: .; cdr3_nt: TGTGCCAGCAGCTACCAGGGCCCAATAGGACAAGAGACCCAGTACTTC; cdr3_aa: CASSYQGPIGQETQYF
j_call: TRBJ1-4; v_call: TRBV7-9; d_call: .; cdr3_length: 13; clone_size: many; cdr3_nt: TGTGCCAGCAGCTACATATCTACCGAAAAACTGTTTTTT; cdr3_aa: CASSYISTEKLFF